This is a list of T cell receptor beta chains from one sample in a study of beta chain features in type 1 diabetes. The method was immunoSEQ multiplex PCR; TCRdb's version includes in-frame clones alone and lacks a portion of them. This sample yields 300,000 to 350,000 clones, of which 7% to 9% are seen a single time; 0.44% belongs to the top ten. The sequenced material came from central memory CD4+ T cells from blood. These receptor sequences come from a young woman in good health. Each CDR3 is given with its conserved first and last residue. The D gene is left open where the match is weak. Some rows have no size entry. The others give once, few or many, or a class for an expanded clone.

TRBJ2-3	TRBV27	NA	few	TGTGCCAGCTCCCTTACACGCCGACATACGCAGTATTTT	CASSLTRRHTQYF
TRBJ2-7	TRBV27	NA	NA	TGTGCCAGCAGTTTATTCCGTTCTCTCGAGCAGTACTTC	CASSLFRSLEQYF
TRBJ2-3	TRBV19	NA	few	TGTGCCACGAAGGACTCCTCGGCCACAGATACGCAGTATTTT	CATKDSSATDTQYF
TRBJ2-1	TRBV9	TRBD2	few	TGTGCCAGCACCAGACCCGGGACTAGCGGGGTCAATGAGCAGTTCTTC	CASTRPGTSGVNEQFF
TRBJ2-1	TRBV7-2	TRBD1	NA	TGTGCCAGCAGCTTACACGCGGACAGGCCCAATGAGCAGTTCTTC	CASSLHADRPNEQFF
TRBJ2-1	TRBV4-3	NA	NA	TGCGCCAGCAGCACCCAAATAGCAGGGACCTCCTACAATGAGCAGTTCTTC	CASSTQIAGTSYNEQFF
TRBJ1-1	TRBV5-1	TRBD1	NA	TGCGCCAGCAGCTCATGGACAGGGGATAACACTGAAGCTTTCTTT	CASSSWTGDNTEAFF
TRBJ2-1	TRBV18	NA	many	TGTGCCAGCTCATGGGTGGGAAGCTCCTACAATGAGCAGTTCTTC	CASSWVGSSYNEQFF
TRBJ1-4	TRBV7-9	TRBD1	few	TGTGCCAGCAGCTGGGGACAGGGGGATGAAAAACTGTTTTTT	CASSWGQGDEKLFF
TRBJ1-3	TRBV19	NA	few	TGTGCCAGTAGTCTACAGGCAGACTCTGGAAACACCATATATTTT	CASSLQADSGNTIYF
TRBJ1-2	TRBV11-1	NA	few	TGTGCCAGCAGCTTAAACACCTATGGCTACACCTTC	CASSLNTYGYTF
TRBJ1-3	TRBV10-3	NA	few	TGTGCCATCCGACTATCGACGGCCGTCGGAAACACCATATATTTT	CAIRLSTAVGNTIYF
TRBJ2-1	TRBV2	TRBD2	NA	TGTGCCAGCAGTGAAGCCCCAGCGGGAGGGGGCAATGAGCAGTTCTTC	CASSEAPAGGGNEQFF
TRBJ2-7	TRBV29-1	NA	NA	TGCAGCGTTGATGGTCCCTCCTACGAGCAGTACTTC	CSVDGPSYEQYF
TRBJ2-7	TRBV7-2	TRBD1	NA	TGTGCCAGCAGCTCATCGGGACAGTTACACTACGAGCAGTACTTC	CASSSSGQLHYEQYF
TRBJ2-2	TRBV11-3	NA	few	TGTGCCAGCAGCTTAATGGGGGGCGCCGTCGGGGAGCTGTTTTTT	CASSLMGGAVGELFF
TRBJ2-2	TRBV18	NA	NA	TGTGCCAGCTCACCAGACTTCGGCGGGGAGCTGTTTTTT	CASSPDFGGELFF
TRBJ2-7	TRBV9	NA	NA	TGTGCCAGCAGCGTAGCATCGGGGAGCTACGAGCAGTACTTC	CASSVASGSYEQYF
TRBJ1-5	TRBV2	NA	NA	TGTGCCAGCAGAGGCACAGGATCGGATCAGCCCCAGCATTTT	CASRGTGSDQPQHF
TRBJ2-1	TRBV28	TRBD2	many	TGTGCCACCCAAGCGGGAGGGCCCTACAATGAGCAGTTCTTC	CATQAGGPYNEQFF
TRBJ1-2	TRBV28	NA	NA	TGTGCCAGCAGTTCCATGGGACGGCAGTTAAACTATGGCTACACCTTC	CASSSMGRQLNYGYTF
TRBJ2-1	TRBV7-9	TRBD1	many	TGTGCCAGCGGGCCGGGACAGCGATGGCATGAGCAGTTCTTC	CASGPGQRWHEQFF
TRBJ2-5	TRBV7-2	TRBD2	few	TGTGCCAGCAGCTTGGGGGGGACTAGCGGGATAGAGACCCAGTACTTC	CASSLGGTSGIETQYF
TRBJ2-1	TRBV18	NA	few	TGTGCCAGCTCACCATCGACCGGTGGTGAGCAGTTCTTC	CASSPSTGGEQFF
TRBJ2-7	TRBV2	NA	few	TGTGCCAGCAGCCCCACTGCTGGAGAGCAGTACTTC	CASSPTAGEQYF
TRBJ2-7	TRBV5-4	TRBD1	NA	TGTGCCAGCAGCGAGACAGGGGTGGGCGAGCAGTACTTC	CASSETGVGEQYF
TRBJ2-7	TRBV7-2	NA	NA	TGTGCCAGCAGTTTTACGGGGCACGGTGTCTCCTACGAGCAGTACTTC	CASSFTGHGVSYEQYF
TRBJ2-5	TRBV7-9	TRBD1	NA	TGTGCCAGCAGCTTTTATCAGGGGGAAGAGACCCAGTACTTC	CASSFYQGEETQYF
TRBJ1-1	TRBV27	TRBD1	few	TGTGCCAGCAGTCCCCAATCAGGGGGGAACACTGAAGCTTTCTTT	CASSPQSGGNTEAFF
TRBJ2-1	TRBV7-2	TRBD2	few	TGTGCCAGCAGACCCACGGTACTAGCGGGAGGGCAGGTTGTTGAGCAGTTCTTC	CASRPTVLAGGQVVEQFF
TRBJ2-3	TRBV7-9	NA	few	TGTGCCAGCAGCTTACTTGGAGTCGTCACAGATACGCAGTATTTT	CASSLLGVVTDTQYF
TRBJ2-6	TRBV10-3	NA	few	TGTGCCAGCAGCCAATCCCGTCAGTCGGTTGGGGCCAACGTCCTGACTTTC	CASSQSRQSVGANVLTF
TRBJ2-1	TRBV7-2	NA	many	TGTGCCAGCAGCCATTTGTGGATAAATGAGCAGTTCTTC	CASSHLWINEQFF
TRBJ1-4	TRBV2	NA	few	TGTGCCAGCAGCCCGGGGCCGAATGAAAAACTGTTTTTT	CASSPGPNEKLFF
TRBJ1-5	TRBV6-5	NA	NA	TGTGCCAGCTCCCAGTCTCGCTTTAATCAGCCCCAGCATTTT	CASSQSRFNQPQHF
TRBJ2-1	TRBV5-1	TRBD1	few	TGCGCCAGCAGCTTAACAGGGGTGGCCTACAATGAGCAGTTCTTC	CASSLTGVAYNEQFF
TRBJ2-2	TRBV5-4	NA	few	TGTGCCAGCAGCCCCGGAGGGCCCACCGGGGAGCTGTTTTTT	CASSPGGPTGELFF
TRBJ1-1	TRBV5-8	NA	few	TGTGCCAGCAGCTGGGACACTGAAGCTTTCTTT	CASSWDTEAFF
TRBJ2-5	TRBV5-6	NA	NA	TGTGCCAGCAGCTCGGACGGGACAAAAGAGACCCAGTACTTC	CASSSDGTKETQYF
TRBJ2-7	TRBV7-2	NA	NA	TGTGCCAGCAGCTTAGTCCTGGTCACGGAGCAGTACTTC	CASSLVLVTEQYF
TRBJ1-4	TRBV4-2	NA	many	TGTGCCAGCAGCCGAGAGGGGGAAAAACTGTTTTTT	CASSREGEKLFF
TRBJ2-1	TRBV29-1	NA	few	TGCAGCGCAGCCGGATCGGCGGGGGAGCAGTTCTTC	CSAAGSAGEQFF
TRBJ2-1	TRBV2	TRBD2	NA	TGTGCCAGCAGTGAACTTAGCGGGCCGGGATTCTTC	CASSELSGPGFF
TRBJ2-7	TRBV5-6	NA	few	TGTGCCAGCAGCTTGAGCCCTGGGGCCTACGAGCAGTACTTC	CASSLSPGAYEQYF
TRBJ2-7	TRBV20-1	TRBD2	few	TGCAGTGTTGGAGCGGGATACGAGCAGTACTTC	CSVGAGYEQYF
TRBJ2-1	TRBV10-3	TRBD1	NA	TGTGCCATCTCATCCGGGACAGGAGGCAATGAGCAGTTCTTC	CAISSGTGGNEQFF
TRBJ1-1	TRBV19	NA	many	TGTGCCAGTAGTTTCCGGACAGCTGAAGCTTTCTTT	CASSFRTAEAFF
TRBJ2-5	TRBV5-1	NA	NA	TGCGCCAGCAGCCTAGTGGGCAGTGCGTCCCCAAGGGAGACCCAGTACTTC	CASSLVGSASPRETQYF
TRBJ2-7	TRBV27	NA	NA	TGTGCCAGCAGAAGACCGGGATCAGACTACGAGCAGTACTTC	CASRRPGSDYEQYF